A selection of T cell receptor beta chains follows, all from one sample in a study of blood T cell repertoires in COVID-19. Clones were sequenced by immunoSEQ multiplex PCR, and TCRdb holds only the in-frame ones, with some missing. The sample lists about 310,000 clones; around nine tenths were seen once. The sample consisted of peripheral blood. The receptors stem from a man between 65 and 79 years old with acute or convalescent COVID-19. Each CDR3 is given with its conserved first and last residue. D genes are given only for firm matches. The size of a clone is reported for some rows only, either as once, few or many, or as a class for expanded clones.

abundance: .
v_gene: TRBV29-1
j_gene: TRBJ2-1
d_gene: .
CDR3nt: TGCAGCGTTGCCAGCGGGCCGTACAATGAGCAGTTCTTC
CDR3aa: CSVASGPYNEQFF

abundance: once
v_gene: TRBV2
j_gene: TRBJ2-2
d_gene: TRBD1
CDR3nt: TGTGCCAGCGCCCGACAGGGAAACACCGGGGAGCTGTTTTTT
CDR3aa: CASARQGNTGELFF

abundance: .
v_gene: TRBV4-2
j_gene: TRBJ1-3
d_gene: TRBD1
CDR3nt: TGTGCCAGCAGCCTCACCGCTACAGGGGCTGGAAACACCATATATTTT
CDR3aa: CASSLTATGAGNTIYF

abundance: .
v_gene: TRBV6-5
j_gene: TRBJ2-7
d_gene: TRBD1
CDR3nt: TGTGCCAGCAGTACCGGGACAGGGGGCATCAACGAGCAGTACTTC
CDR3aa: CASSTGTGGINEQYF

abundance: .
v_gene: TRBV10-3
j_gene: TRBJ2-1
d_gene: .
CDR3nt: TGTGCCATCAGGCCTAGGACAGTAAGCTCCTACAATGAGCAGTTCTTC
CDR3aa: CAIRPRTVSSYNEQFF

abundance: few
v_gene: TRBV5-1
j_gene: TRBJ1-1
d_gene: TRBD1
CDR3nt: TGCGCCAGCAGCTTGACACAGGGGGAAATGAACACTGAAGCTTTCTTT
CDR3aa: CASSLTQGEMNTEAFF

abundance: .
v_gene: TRBV30
j_gene: TRBJ1-6
d_gene: .
CDR3nt: TGTGCCTGGGGGGTGCAGGGTTCACCCCTCCACTTT
CDR3aa: CAWGVQGSPLHF

abundance: .
v_gene: TRBV19
j_gene: TRBJ2-2
d_gene: TRBD2
CDR3nt: TGTGCCAGTAGTATGGCCCGGAGCCTAGCGGACACCGGGGAGCTGTTTTTT
CDR3aa: CASSMARSLADTGELFF

abundance: .
v_gene: TRBV18
j_gene: TRBJ2-1
d_gene: TRBD2
CDR3nt: TGTGCCAGCTCACAGCGGGACTCCGAGCAGTTCTTC
CDR3aa: CASSQRDSEQFF

abundance: .
v_gene: TRBV11-2
j_gene: TRBJ2-3
d_gene: TRBD2
CDR3nt: TGTGCCAGCAGCCTCGTCGCATGGCGGGAGGGTCGCACAGATACGCAGTATTTT
CDR3aa: CASSLVAWREGRTDTQYF

abundance: once
v_gene: TRBV11-3
j_gene: TRBJ1-4
d_gene: .
CDR3nt: TGTGCCAGCAGCTTCCACACCGGGGAAAAACTGTTTTTT
CDR3aa: CASSFHTGEKLFF

abundance: .
v_gene: TRBV19
j_gene: TRBJ2-7
d_gene: TRBD1
CDR3nt: TGTGCCAGCCAACTTCAAACAGGGGACGGCGAGCAGTACTTC
CDR3aa: CASQLQTGDGEQYF

abundance: .
v_gene: TRBV4-3
j_gene: TRBJ2-1
d_gene: .
CDR3nt: TGCGCCAGCAGCCAAGATTGGTCCGGCTCCTACAATGAGCAGTTCTTC
CDR3aa: CASSQDWSGSYNEQFF

abundance: .
v_gene: TRBV30
j_gene: TRBJ1-5
d_gene: .
CDR3nt: TGTGCCTGGAGTGTGTCAGGGTGGTCCAATCAGCCCCAGCATTTT
CDR3aa: CAWSVSGWSNQPQHF

abundance: .
v_gene: TRBV7-2
j_gene: TRBJ2-5
d_gene: .
CDR3nt: TGTGCCAGCAGTAAAGAGACCCAGTACTTC
CDR3aa: CASSKETQYF

abundance: .
v_gene: TRBV10-3
j_gene: TRBJ2-7
d_gene: .
CDR3nt: TGTGCCATCAGTGGAAGTGGTGTTACTTTCTCCTACGAGCAGTACTTC
CDR3aa: CAISGSGVTFSYEQYF

abundance: .
v_gene: TRBV2
j_gene: TRBJ2-7
d_gene: TRBD1
CDR3nt: TGTGCCAGCAGTGTCGGGACAGCGATCTACGAGCAGTACTTC
CDR3aa: CASSVGTAIYEQYF

abundance: .
v_gene: TRBV18
j_gene: TRBJ2-5
d_gene: TRBD2
CDR3nt: TGTGCCAGCTCACCACCGCGAGCGGGACAAGAGACCCAGTACTTC
CDR3aa: CASSPPRAGQETQYF

abundance: .
v_gene: TRBV3-1/TRBV3-2
j_gene: TRBJ1-2
d_gene: .
CDR3nt: TGTGCCAGCAGCCCTAGGACAATCGCGGGCTACACCTTC
CDR3aa: CASSPRTIAGYTF

abundance: once
v_gene: TRBV4-1
j_gene: TRBJ2-5
d_gene: TRBD2
CDR3nt: TGCGCCAGCAGCATTAGCAGCGGGGGGTCTCGGGAGACCCAGTACTTC
CDR3aa: CASSISSGGSRETQYF

abundance: .
v_gene: TRBV24-1
j_gene: TRBJ1-5
d_gene: TRBD1
CDR3nt: TGTGCCACCAGTCTCACAGGGGAGGGCAATCAGCCCCAGCATTTT
CDR3aa: CATSLTGEGNQPQHF

abundance: .
v_gene: TRBV28
j_gene: TRBJ1-2
d_gene: .
CDR3nt: TGTGCCAGCAGCCCCCGAGACAGATATGGCTACACCTTC
CDR3aa: CASSPRDRYGYTF

abundance: few
v_gene: TRBV6-5
j_gene: TRBJ1-6
d_gene: TRBD1
CDR3nt: TGTGCCAGCAGCTACAAGCGACAGGGAATTTCACCCCTCCACTTT
CDR3aa: CASSYKRQGISPLHF

abundance: .
v_gene: TRBV5-4
j_gene: TRBJ2-7
d_gene: .
CDR3nt: TGTGCCAGCAGCCCGGAGGCTGGATTAAGCTCCTACGAGCAGTACTTC
CDR3aa: CASSPEAGLSSYEQYF

abundance: .
v_gene: TRBV28
j_gene: TRBJ1-5
d_gene: TRBD1
CDR3nt: TGTGCCAGCAGTTTATCCGGGACAGGGAGCGGGAATCAGCCCCAGCATTTT
CDR3aa: CASSLSGTGSGNQPQHF

abundance: .
v_gene: TRBV4-2
j_gene: TRBJ2-3
d_gene: TRBD2
CDR3nt: TGTGCCAGCAGCCAAGATCCGGGGACTAGCGGGGGGGCTAGAAGAGATACGCAGTATTTT
CDR3aa: CASSQDPGTSGGARRDTQYF

abundance: .
v_gene: TRBV27
j_gene: TRBJ2-2
d_gene: .
CDR3nt: TGTGCCAGCAGTTCGATCGGACTGAACACCGGGGAGCTGTTTTTT
CDR3aa: CASSSIGLNTGELFF

abundance: .
v_gene: TRBV9
j_gene: TRBJ2-2
d_gene: .
CDR3nt: TGTGCCAGCAGCGTAAACCCGGCCGGGGAGCTGTTTTTT
CDR3aa: CASSVNPAGELFF

abundance: .
v_gene: TRBV3-1/TRBV3-2
j_gene: TRBJ2-3
d_gene: .
CDR3nt: TGTGCCAGCAGCACGGGAGCACCTGACACAGATACGCAGTATTTT
CDR3aa: CASSTGAPDTDTQYF

abundance: .
v_gene: TRBV10-3
j_gene: TRBJ2-3
d_gene: TRBD1
CDR3nt: TGTGCCATCAACAGAGACAGGGGACAACCGTTGGATACGCAGTATTTT
CDR3aa: CAINRDRGQPLDTQYF

abundance: .
v_gene: TRBV5-1
j_gene: TRBJ2-2
d_gene: TRBD2
CDR3nt: TGCGCCAGCAGCTTGGTGCTAGCGGTACCCGGGGAGCTGTTTTTT
CDR3aa: CASSLVLAVPGELFF

abundance: .
v_gene: TRBV7-9
j_gene: TRBJ2-7
d_gene: TRBD2
CDR3nt: TGTGCCAGCAGCTCCCTAACGGTAGCGGGAGGCGACCCCTACGAGCAGTACTTC
CDR3aa: CASSSLTVAGGDPYEQYF

abundance: .
v_gene: TRBV19
j_gene: TRBJ2-5
d_gene: TRBD2
CDR3nt: TGTGCCAGTAGTAGCTTGGCGGGGGGTCTCCAAGAGACCCAGTACTTC
CDR3aa: CASSSLAGGLQETQYF

abundance: .
v_gene: TRBV9
j_gene: TRBJ2-1
d_gene: .
CDR3nt: TGTGCCAGCAGCGCCACAGGGGGGGCGGATGAGCAGTTCTTC
CDR3aa: CASSATGGADEQFF

abundance: .
v_gene: TRBV7-2
j_gene: TRBJ1-1
d_gene: .
CDR3nt: TGTGCCAGCAGCTTAGACGACGGGAGAAGATATGAAGCTTTCTTT
CDR3aa: CASSLDDGRRYEAFF

abundance: .
v_gene: TRBV24-1
j_gene: TRBJ1-2
d_gene: .
CDR3nt: TGTGCCACCAGTGATGGCGGGCTAGACTATGGCTACACCTTC
CDR3aa: CATSDGGLDYGYTF

abundance: few
v_gene: TRBV28
j_gene: TRBJ1-1
d_gene: .
CDR3nt: TGTGCCAGCAGTTTTGGCCAGGGGACGGGGAAAGCTTTCTTT
CDR3aa: CASSFGQGTGKAFF

abundance: .
v_gene: TRBV30
j_gene: TRBJ1-4
d_gene: TRBD1
CDR3nt: TGTGCCTGGGACACAGGGGGCGGTGAAAAACTGTTTTTT
CDR3aa: CAWDTGGGEKLFF

abundance: .
v_gene: TRBV7-2
j_gene: TRBJ2-2
d_gene: TRBD2
CDR3nt: TGTGCCAGCAGCGCCAGTCTAGCGGGAGGTCCCGGGGAGCTGTTTTTT
CDR3aa: CASSASLAGGPGELFF

abundance: few
v_gene: TRBV18
j_gene: TRBJ2-3
d_gene: TRBD1
CDR3nt: TGTGCCAGCTCAGCTGGACAGGGGCGGAGAACAGATACGCAGTATTTT
CDR3aa: CASSAGQGRRTDTQYF

abundance: .
v_gene: TRBV14
j_gene: TRBJ2-3
d_gene: .
CDR3nt: TGTGCCAGCAGCCCCATCCGGGGAGGCACAGATACGCAGTATTTT
CDR3aa: CASSPIRGGTDTQYF

abundance: .
v_gene: TRBV5-1
j_gene: TRBJ2-3
d_gene: TRBD2
CDR3nt: TGCGCCAGCAGCTTGCTAGCGGGAGACACAGATACGCAGTATTTT
CDR3aa: CASSLLAGDTDTQYF

abundance: .
v_gene: TRBV7-9
j_gene: TRBJ1-2
d_gene: TRBD1
CDR3nt: TGTGCCAGCAGCCGACCGGGACAGGGAGTTGTTGGCTACACCTTC
CDR3aa: CASSRPGQGVVGYTF

abundance: .
v_gene: TRBV28
j_gene: TRBJ1-5
d_gene: TRBD1
CDR3nt: TGTGCCAGCAGTTTTCCCGCAGGGGGCGGCAATCAGCCCCAGCATTTT
CDR3aa: CASSFPAGGGNQPQHF

abundance: .
v_gene: TRBV15
j_gene: TRBJ2-7
d_gene: TRBD1
CDR3nt: TGTGCCACCAGCAGAGCCCGGACAGGGGGTACCTACGAGCAGTACTTC
CDR3aa: CATSRARTGGTYEQYF

abundance: .
v_gene: TRBV28
j_gene: TRBJ1-5
d_gene: TRBD1
CDR3nt: TGTGCCAGCAGGGGACAGGCCCGTCAGCCCCAGCATTTT
CDR3aa: CASRGQARQPQHF

abundance: .
v_gene: TRBV10-1
j_gene: TRBJ1-5
d_gene: TRBD1
CDR3nt: TGCGCCAGCAGTGAAGGTCAGGGGGTGTCTAGCAATCAGCCCCAGCATTTT
CDR3aa: CASSEGQGVSSNQPQHF

abundance: once
v_gene: TRBV18
j_gene: TRBJ2-1
d_gene: TRBD2
CDR3nt: TGTGCCAGCTCATCTAGCGGGAACAATGAGCAGTTCTTC
CDR3aa: CASSSSGNNEQFF

abundance: .
v_gene: TRBV7-2
j_gene: TRBJ2-3
d_gene: TRBD2
CDR3nt: TGTGCCAGCAGCACTACTAGCGGGAGCACAGATACGCAGTATTTT
CDR3aa: CASSTTSGSTDTQYF

abundance: .
v_gene: TRBV14
j_gene: TRBJ2-7
d_gene: .
CDR3nt: TGTGCCAGCAGCTATAGGGCTAGGGGCTACGAGCAGTACTTC
CDR3aa: CASSYRARGYEQYF

abundance: .
v_gene: TRBV18
j_gene: TRBJ2-3
d_gene: TRBD2
CDR3nt: TGTGCCAGCTCACCGTCGACTAGCGGGAGTAATTTAGATACGCAGTATTTT
CDR3aa: CASSPSTSGSNLDTQYF

abundance: .
v_gene: TRBV9
j_gene: TRBJ2-3
d_gene: TRBD2
CDR3nt: TGTGCCAGCAGCGTAGAACCTGGGACTAGCGGCCCAGGGCCAGATACGCAGTATTTT
CDR3aa: CASSVEPGTSGPGPDTQYF

abundance: .
v_gene: TRBV28
j_gene: TRBJ2-5
d_gene: TRBD2
CDR3nt: TGTGCCAGCGCATCTTTTAGCGGGGGGTACCAAGAGACCCAGTACTTC
CDR3aa: CASASFSGGYQETQYF